The 22 T cell receptor beta chains below all came from one sample that was sequenced in a study of blood T cell repertoires in COVID-19. Sequencing was performed with immunoSEQ multiplex PCR; in TCRdb, only in-frame clones are kept and a portion is missing. This sample yields 50,000 to 65,000 clones, of which 85% to 90% are seen a single time; around 3.5% belongs to the top ten. Sequencing was done on a sample of peripheral blood. The receptors here all came from a man aged 45-65 years with active COVID-19.

The chain links TRBV19 to TRBJ2-1, with TRBD2 matching 12 bases. V was clipped by 4 bases and J by 9 bases; unmatched bases: 7. CDR1 and CDR2 (germline): LNHDA, SQIVND (reference sequence). The CDR3 loop spans 15 amino acids. The CDR3 reads CASSTSSGGAGEQFF. CDR3 nucleotide sequence: TGTGCCAGTAGTACCTCTAGCGGGGGGGCAGGTGAGCAGTTCTTC. Full variable domain (remainder filled in from reference TRBV19 and TRBJ2-1): DGGITQSPKYLFRKEGQNVTLSCEQNLNHDAMYWYRQDPGQGLRLIYYSQIVNDFQKGDIAEGYSVSREKKESFPLTVTSAQKNPTAFYLCASSTSSGGAGEQFFGPGTRLTVL.

The chain has TRBV6-1 and TRBJ1-4; D unclear. The CDR3 covers 12 residues. Per the germline V gene, CDR1 is MNHNS and CDR2 is SASEGT. Trimming cost V 1 base and J 14 bases, with 11 bases left between them. Written as DNA, the CDR3 is TGTGCCAGCAGTGAAGTGGCCAGATTGCTGTTTTTT. Translation gives CASSEVARLLFF.

The rearrangement uses TRBV28 and TRBJ2-3; unclear D gene. V lost 5 bases and J lost 0, with 9 bases in between. This CDR3 is built from 14 residues. Germline lookup yields CDR1 MDHEN and CDR2 SYDVKM. This CDR3 is CASSPPLSTDTQYF. In DNA, the CDR3 is TGTGCCAGCAGTCCCCCCTTAAGCACAGATACGCAGTATTTT.

This rearrangement joins TRBV29-1 to TRBJ2-7; D is perhaps TRBD1 (6 bases). The V gene's germline CDR1 is SQVTM and CDR2 ANQGSEA. The CDR3 runs to 14 residues. Trimming took 7 bases from V and 0 from J, leaving 16 bases between them. Here the CDR3 DNA reads TGCAGCGCGAACCAGGGGCCAAGCTCCTACGAGCAGTACTTC. Amino acids: CSANQGPSSYEQYF.

The chain couples TRBV19 to TRBJ2-7, with TRBD2 matching over 7 bases. The V and J ends lost 2 bases and 5 bases, in that order; junction bases with no gene match: 9. The CDR3 totals 15 residues. Germline CDR1 is LNHDA and CDR2 is SQIVND (reference sequence). The CDR3 coding sequence is TGTGCCAGTAGTATAACGGCGGGGGACGACGACGAGCAGTACTTC. Translated, it gives CASSITAGDDDEQYF.

This chain links TRBV7-2 with TRBJ1-1, with a possible D match to TRBD1 (5 bases). V shed 4 bases and J shed 1 base, with 13 bases lying between them. Germline lookup yields CDR1 SGHTA and CDR2 FQGNSA. CDR3 length: 15 amino acids. CDR3 sequence reads: CASSSLGGANTEAFF. CDR3 sequence (DNA): TGTGCCAGCAGCTCCTTGGGAGGGGCGAACACTGAAGCTTTCTTT.

The chain joins TRBV24-1 to TRBJ1-5; 10 bases are a match to TRBD1. Germline CDR1 reads KGHDR; CDR2 reads SFDVKD. This CDR3 region has 14 residues. V dropped 8 bases and J dropped 6; count of bases not matched to a gene: 6. The CDR3 sequence is CATKGQGNFQPQHF. CDR3 bases: TGTGCCACCAAGGGACAGGGGAACTTTCAGCCCCAGCATTTT.

V gene TRBV5-4 combines with J gene TRBJ1-1; possible D gene TRBD1, 6 bases. This CDR3 contains 15 residues. The V gene's germline CDR1 is SGHNT and CDR2 YYREEE (reference sequence). The V end lost 0 bases, the J end lost 1 base, and 10 bases lay between the germline ends. The CDR3 nucleotides read TGTGCCAGCAGCTTGGGAGGGGGGGCGAACACTGAAGCTTTCTTT. Its translation is CASSLGGGANTEAFF.

J is TRBJ2-7 and V is TRBV7-8, with 10 positions matching TRBD1. The junction had 11 bases not matched to a gene; V was cut back by 4 bases and J by 5 bases. The CDR3 has 16 residues. Germline V gives CDR1 SGHVS, CDR2 FQNEAQ. In nucleotides, the CDR3 is TGTGCCAGCAGCTCGCGTTTCGGGACAGGGGCCAACGAGCAGTACTTC. This gives the protein CASSSRFGTGANEQYF.

This rearrangement joins TRBV19 to TRBJ2-7; D gene unclear. V was shortened by 5 bases and J by 5 bases, with 16 bases between the two germline ends. The germline V gene encodes CDR1 LNHDA and CDR2 SQIVND (reference sequence). This CDR3 spans 14 amino acids. The CDR3 loop reads CASSPQVDSDEQYF. In nucleotides, the CDR3 is TGTGCCAGTAGTCCCCAAGTTGACTCGGACGAGCAGTACTTC.

A note on this clone: The CDR3 end shows no conserved phenylalanine or tryptophan, and so a read error is likely. The chain recombines TRBV29-1 with TRBJ2-7, with D possibly matching TRBD2 (7 bases). V dropped 1 base and J dropped 5 bases, with 12 bases sitting between them. In germline, CDR1 is SQVTM, CDR2 ANQGSEA. This CDR3 contains 13 residues. The CDR3 is CSVEVGGGDEQYL. In DNA, the CDR3 is TGCAGCGTTGAAGTTGGAGGGGGGGACGAGCAGTACCTC.

The CDR3 sequence is CASKILAEADTQYF. Here the CDR3 DNA reads TGTGCCAGCAAAATCCTAGCGGAGGCAGATACGCAGTATTTT. The gene calls are TRBV6-5 and TRBJ2-3; 7 nucleotides agree with TRBD2. With 7 bases clipped from V and 4 bases from J, the junction kept 8 bases outside the gene matches. Germline V lookup: CDR1 MNHEY, CDR2 SVGAGI. The CDR3 runs to 14 residues.

The V gene is TRBV5-1, the J gene TRBJ2-7, with TRBD2 as a possible D gene (6 bases). With 0 bases removed from V and 1 base from J, the gap between germline ends came to 8 bases. Per the germline V gene, CDR1 is SGHRS and CDR2 is YFSETQ. This CDR3 is 14 amino acids long. This CDR3 is CASSLVRGSYEQYF. The DNA of the CDR3 is TGCGCCAGCAGCTTGGTGCGGGGTTCCTACGAGCAGTACTTC.

The V call is TRBV6-2 or TRBV6-3, the J call TRBJ2-1; TRBD2 matches 14 bases. The CDR3 runs 15 residues. V lost 4 bases, J lost 12 bases, and 8 bases stayed unmatched. Germline-derived CDR1 and CDR2 are MNHEY and SVGEGT. CDR3 protein: CASSSGTSGRHGQFF. CDR3 nucleotides: TGTGCCAGCAGTTCCGGGACTAGCGGGAGACATGGGCAGTTCTTC.

CDR3 region: CAISEVLAGGEPYEQYF. As DNA, the CDR3 is TGTGCCATCAGTGAGGTTCTAGCGGGAGGAGAACCCTACGAGCAGTACTTC. The V call is TRBV10-3, the J call TRBJ2-7; TRBD2 matches at 11 bases. The CDR3 consists of 17 residues. Germline CDR1 and CDR2: ENHRY and SYGVKD. Trimming took 2 bases from V and 2 from J; bases not matched to a gene: 8.

The J gene is TRBJ2-3, the V gene TRBV24-1, with 7 bases aligning to TRBD1. The CDR3 is 13 amino acids. Germline CDR1 and CDR2: KGHDR and SFDVKD. The V gene end was trimmed by 4 bases and the J gene end by 6 bases; junction bases not matched to a gene: 3. Here the CDR3 reads CATSDLDRDTQYF. CDR3 in DNA: TGTGCCACCAGTGACCTGGACAGGGATACGCAGTATTTT.

The CDR3, as DNA: TGTGCCACCAGCCCTAGCGTAATAAGGAATGAGCAGTTCTTC. It translates to CATSPSVIRNEQFF. The chain has TRBV24-1 and TRBJ2-1, with D perhaps TRBD2 (6 bases). V lost 7 bases, J lost 7 bases, and 16 bases lay in between. Germline CDR1 KGHDR, CDR2 SFDVKD. The CDR3 contains 14 residues.

The V call is TRBV6-5, the J call TRBJ2-1, with D perhaps TRBD1 (6 bases). This CDR3 spans 14 amino acids. Germline V lookup: CDR1 MNHEY, CDR2 SVGAGI. V was trimmed by 7 bases and J by 2 bases, leaving 12 bases between them. CDR3 sequence: CASNTGFPYNEQFF. CDR3 in DNA: TGTGCCAGCAATACAGGGTTCCCCTACAATGAGCAGTTCTTC.

This clone was detected a few times. The same CDR3 arises from other DNA sequences in this sample as well. The genes are TRBV29-1 and TRBJ1-1; a weak D match, TRBD1 (6 bases). The V gene lost 3 bases and the J gene lost 10 bases, with 12 bases spanning the gap. The CDR3 is 11 amino acids. Germline assignment: CDR1 SQVTM and CDR2 ANQGSEA. Written as DNA, the CDR3 is TGCAGCGTTGACAGGGGAAAAGGAGCTTTCTTT. Its translation: CSVDRGKGAFF.

V and J are TRBV12-3 or TRBV12-4 and TRBJ2-5, with D possibly being TRBD2 (6 bases). The CDR3 is 13 residues long. V was pared by 7 bases and J by 1 base, with 10 bases between. CDR3 sequence: CASNLSGQETQYF. The CDR3 coding sequence is TGTGCCAGCAACCTTAGCGGCCAAGAGACCCAGTACTTC.

This chain connects TRBV11-1 to TRBJ2-7, with 9 bases that match TRBD2. V shed 4 bases, J shed 4 bases, and the junction held 8 bases outside the gene matches. The CDR3 loop spans 15 amino acids. The V gene's germline CDR1 is SGHAT and CDR2 FQDESV (reference sequence). The CDR3 DNA sequence: TGTGCCAGCAGCTCACCGGGACTAGCTCCATACGAGCAGTACTTC. Residues: CASSSPGLAPYEQYF.

This chain connects TRBV20-1 to TRBJ2-2, with D possibly matching TRBD1 (6 bases). The CDR3 length is 13 residues. CDR1 DFQATT and CDR2 SNEGSKA come from the germline V gene (reference sequence). Trimming shortened V by 3 bases and J by 4 bases, and 9 bases separated the two germline ends. Here the CDR3 DNA reads TGCAGTGCTAGTCCAGGGGTCACCGGGGAGCTGTTTTTT. Translating it yields CSASPGVTGELFF.